This T cell receptor (beta chain) was recovered during a study of blood T cell repertoires in COVID-19. At the level of the study: Some COVID-19 samples were acute and others convalescent; all came from the United States, Italy and Spain.

This CDR3 is built from 13 residues. V was cut by 6 bases and J by 3 bases, with 11 bases left in between. CDR1 SGHNT and CDR2 YYREEE come from the germline V gene (reference sequence). Patients of the Seattle cohort, enrolled during active infection, were followed longitudinally. In the study's own analysis: Estimation of nucleated cell counts relied on the amplification of reference gene primers. Generated by immunoSEQ multiplex PCR, the TCRdb table keeps only in-frame clones and is missing some. V and J calls and clone size are those listed in that table; D and trimming were worked out from the DNA. Of about 200,000 clones listed, 82% are singletons.

Sequenced: peripheral blood. The source is an elderly woman with COVID-19, enrolled during active disease. This sequence joins TRBV5-4 and TRBJ2-3; tentatively, D is TRBD1 (5 bases). The CDR3 reads CASTRAGTDTQYF. CDR3 DNA: TGTGCCAGCACCAGGGCAGGGACAGATACGCAGTATTTT. The whole variable domain, filled in from reference TRBV5-4 and TRBJ2-3, reads ETGVTQSPTHLIKTRGQQVTLRCSSQSGHNTVSWYQQALGQGPQFIFQYYREEENGRGNFPPRFSGLQFPNYSSELNVNALELDDSALYLCASTRAGTDTQYFGPGTRLTVL.